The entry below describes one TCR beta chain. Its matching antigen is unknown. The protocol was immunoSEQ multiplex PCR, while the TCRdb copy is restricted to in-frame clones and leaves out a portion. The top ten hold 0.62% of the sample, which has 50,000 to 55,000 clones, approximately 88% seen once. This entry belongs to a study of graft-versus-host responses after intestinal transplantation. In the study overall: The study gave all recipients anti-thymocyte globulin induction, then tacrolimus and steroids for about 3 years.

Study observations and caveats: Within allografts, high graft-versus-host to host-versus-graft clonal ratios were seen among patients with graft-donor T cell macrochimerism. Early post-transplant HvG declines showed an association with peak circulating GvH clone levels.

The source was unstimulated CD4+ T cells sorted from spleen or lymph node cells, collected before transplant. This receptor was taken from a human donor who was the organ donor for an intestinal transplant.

This chain's CDR3 is CASSRGAGGLRTEAFF. CDR3 sequence (DNA): TGTGCCAGCAGCCGGGGGGCAGGGGGCCTCAGGACTGAAGCTTTCTTT. This chain joins TRBV5-6 and TRBJ1-1; TRBD1 aligns across 8 bases. The CDR3 spans 16 residues. The V gene's germline CDR1 is SGHDT and CDR2 YYEEEE. The trim removed 4 bases at V and 5 bases at J, leaving 13 bases unmatched.